The 28 T cell receptor beta chains in this list originate from one sample, sequenced in a study of blood T cell repertoires in COVID-19. The table came from immunoSEQ multiplex PCR; TCRdb's copy has only in-frame clones and leaves some out. Of 260,000 or so clones in the sample, roughly 79% are singletons; the top ten hold around 7%. The specimen sequenced was peripheral blood. All receptors come from a woman over 75 with COVID-19, enrolled during active disease.

The CDR3 protein is CASSSQYRGDEQFF. The CDR3 DNA sequence: TGTGCCAGCAGCTCCCAATACAGGGGCGATGAGCAGTTCTTC. The chain uses TRBV7-2 and TRBJ2-1; the match to TRBD1 covers 7 bases. The CDR3 has 14 amino acids. Losses at the gene ends were 4 bases for V and 8 bases for J; bases not matched to a gene: 8. Looked up from germline, CDR1 is SGHTA and CDR2 is FQGNSA.

V usage is TRBV23-1 and J usage is TRBJ1-5; 10 bases are a match to TRBD1. TRBV23-1 is an open reading frame whose function is uncertain. The V gene end was trimmed by 8 bases and the J gene end by 0 bases; junction bases not matched to a gene: 19. The CDR3 has 20 amino acids. CDR3 sequence: CASRPNQSTGTGASNQPQHF. The CDR3 nucleotides read TGCGCCAGCCGGCCCAACCAATCAACGGGGACAGGGGCTAGCAATCAGCCCCAGCATTTT.

The chain joins TRBV7-8 to TRBJ1-5; no clear D. The CDR3 runs 13 residues. V dropped 3 bases and J dropped 4 bases, with 7 bases sitting between them. The germline V gene has CDR1 SGHVS and CDR2 FQNEAQ. Written as DNA, the CDR3 is TGTGCCAGCAGCTTCGACGGGAATCAGCCCCAGCATTTT. As protein: CASSFDGNQPQHF.

The chain joins TRBV5-4 to TRBJ1-6, with D perhaps TRBD1 (6 bases). The germline V gene encodes CDR1 SGHNT and CDR2 YYREEE (reference sequence). CDR3 length equals 15 residues. The ends were cut back, 4 bases at V and 7 bases at J, with 15 bases in the middle. DNA for the CDR3: TGTGCCAGCAGCCCGCAACAGGGCGTCAATTCACCCCTCCACTTT. Protein sequence: CASSPQQGVNSPLHF.

The genes are TRBV27 and TRBJ1-1; D call uncertain. CDR1 MNHEY and CDR2 SMNVEV come from the germline V gene (reference sequence). The CDR3 has 13 amino acids. V lost 2 bases and J 4 bases, leaving 8 bases between the germline ends. The CDR3 DNA sequence: TGTGCCAGCAGTTTAATAAGGAGCACTGAAGCTTTCTTT. Protein: CASSLIRSTEAFF.

This chain links TRBV5-4 with TRBJ1-1; 9 bases agree with TRBD1. The CDR3 covers 15 residues. Trimming took 5 bases from V and 4 from J; bases not matched to a gene: 9. Germline CDR1 and CDR2: SGHNT and YYREEE (reference sequence). CDR3 sequence reads: CASRVPGTGTTEAFF. CDR3 DNA: TGTGCCAGCAGAGTACCCGGGACAGGGACCACTGAAGCTTTCTTT.

The chain employs TRBV24-1 and TRBJ2-1; D possibly corresponds to TRBD1 (5 bases). Looked up from germline, CDR1 is KGHDR and CDR2 is SFDVKD. Between the trimmed V and J ends, which lost 0 bases and 11 bases, there was a span of 10 bases. This CDR3 comprises 13 residues. CDR3 DNA: TGTGCCACCAGTGATTTGGACAGTTTCAAGCAGTTCTTC. Protein: CATSDLDSFKQFF.

The V gene is TRBV29-1, the J gene TRBJ2-5, with TRBD1 matching 9 bases. The germline CDR1 and CDR2 sequences are SQVTM and ANQGSEA. The CDR3 loop spans 14 amino acids. Trimming removed 7 bases from V and 5 bases from J; junction bases left unmatched: 11. The CDR3 nucleotides read TGCAGCGCCAAGGACAGGGGCAGGGGGGAGACCCAGTACTTC. Translation gives CSAKDRGRGETQYF.

The chain links TRBV28 to TRBJ2-3; D possibly corresponds to TRBD2 (6 bases). Trimming left V 5 bases short and J 2 bases short, with 14 bases between. The CDR3 runs 15 residues. Per germline, CDR1 MDHEN and CDR2 SYDVKM. This chain's CDR3 is CASSLQGLLTDTQYF. The CDR3 region has the DNA TGTGCCAGCAGTCTCCAAGGACTACTCACAGATACGCAGTATTTT.

This rearrangement joins TRBV7-2 to TRBJ1-3; D is uncertain. The CDR3 spans 14 residues. Germline V gives CDR1 SGHTA, CDR2 FQGNSA. The V gene lost 2 bases and the J gene lost 2 bases, with 7 bases spanning the gap. The CDR3 DNA follows: TGTGCCAGCAGCTTAAAGGCGGCTGGAAACACCATATATTTT. This translates into CASSLKAAGNTIYF.

DNA of the CDR3: TGTGCCAGTAAAGGGACTAGCGGGTTACACCCAGATACGCAGTATTTT. Translated: CASKGTSGLHPDTQYF. V and J are TRBV3-1 (or the pseudogene TRBV3-2) and TRBJ2-3; 12 nucleotides match TRBD2. V gave up 9 bases and J gave up 4 bases; unmatched junction bases: 11. The CDR3 extends over 16 amino acids. Germline CDR1 LGHDT, CDR2 YNNKEL (reference sequence).

This clone has only one observation. This chain uses TRBV30 with TRBJ1-4; D is undetermined. V lost 0 bases and J 3 bases, leaving 8 bases between the germline ends. CDR3 length: 14 residues. Germline V gene data show CDR1 as GTSNPN and CDR2 as SVGIG (reference sequence). CDR3 residues: CAWSVLGPNEKLFF. In DNA, the CDR3 is TGTGCCTGGAGTGTACTTGGTCCTAATGAAAAACTGTTTTTT.

This clone showed up just once. The genes are TRBV6-5 and TRBJ2-7; 7 nucleotides agree with TRBD1. V was pared by 8 bases and J by 7 bases, with 5 bases of the junction left unmatched. Germline CDR1 and CDR2: MNHEY and SVGAGI. The CDR3 runs 11 residues. CDR3: CASGQAEEQYF. In nucleotides, the CDR3 is TGTGCCAGCGGACAGGCAGAAGAGCAGTACTTC.

The CDR3 is CASSDTGGSYSGNTIYF. The DNA of the CDR3 is TGTGCCAGCAGCGATACAGGGGGCTCTTACTCTGGAAACACCATATATTTT. The chain couples TRBV28 to TRBJ1-3; TRBD1 matches at 9 bases. The germline CDR1 and CDR2 sequences are MDHEN and SYDVKM. CDR3 size: 17 residues. Trimming at V came to 6 bases and at J to 0 bases, leaving 9 bases not matched to a gene.

J is TRBJ2-1 and V is TRBV28; the D is unclear. The germline V and J ends were trimmed by 3 bases and 7 bases, with 10 bases remaining between them. Germline V lookup: CDR1 MDHEN, CDR2 SYDVKM. The CDR3 spans 13 residues. The CDR3 reads CASSFQVSNEQFF. The CDR3 nucleotides read TGTGCCAGCAGTTTCCAGGTTTCTAATGAGCAGTTCTTC.

The CDR3 spells CASSFPDSNTGELFF. The CDR3 DNA reads TGCGCCAGCAGCTTCCCGGACAGTAACACCGGGGAGCTGTTTTTT. The J gene is TRBJ2-2, the V gene TRBV5-1; maybe TRBD1 (6 bases). The CDR3 runs 15 residues. V was cut by 2 bases and J by 2 bases, with 10 bases left in between. Germline V gene data show CDR1 as SGHRS and CDR2 as YFSETQ.

CDR3 nucleotides: TGTGCCACCAGCAGAGAATCAGGACAGGGTTCAGGTCAGCCCCAGCATTTT. Its protein product is CATSRESGQGSGQPQHF. The chain uses TRBV15 and TRBJ1-5; 8 bases are a match to TRBD1. CDR1 and CDR2 from the germline V gene are LNHNV and YYDKDF (reference sequence). Trimming removed 0 bases from V and 6 bases from J; junction bases left unmatched: 10. The CDR3 runs to 17 residues.

The chain is built from TRBV7-2 and TRBJ2-7; 9 bases agree with TRBD1. Per germline, CDR1 SGHTA and CDR2 FQGNSA. This CDR3 has 16 amino acids. V dropped 2 bases and J dropped 3; count of bases not matched to a gene: 8. The CDR3 DNA is TGTGCCAGCAGCTTATCCCCCGGGACAGGGAACTACGAGCAGTACTTC. Translated: CASSLSPGTGNYEQYF.

The chain employs TRBV5-6 and TRBJ1-2, with unresolved D. V lost 3 bases, J lost 2 bases, and 11 bases lay in between. Germline V gives CDR1 SGHDT, CDR2 YYEEEE. The CDR3 has 14 amino acids. The CDR3 protein is CASSSVSRNYGYTF. CDR3 bases: TGTGCCAGCAGCTCGGTATCGCGAAACTATGGCTACACCTTC.

The CDR3 DNA is TGTGCCAGTACTCAGGACAGCCTCGGAGAGACCCAGTACTTC. Protein: CASTQDSLGETQYF. The J gene is TRBJ2-5, the V gene TRBV19; D may be TRBD1 (6 bases). The CDR3 runs 14 residues. In germline, CDR1 is LNHDA, CDR2 SQIVND (reference sequence). Trimming left V 7 bases short and J 4 bases short, with 16 bases between. Filled out from reference TRBV19 and TRBJ2-5, the complete variable domain reads DGGITQSPKYLFRKEGQNVTLSCEQNLNHDAMYWYRQDPGQGLRLIYYSQIVNDFQKGDIAEGYSVSREKKESFPLTVTSAQKNPTAFYLCASTQDSLGETQYFGPGTRLLVL.

This chain connects TRBV3-1 (or the pseudogene TRBV3-2) to TRBJ2-1, with D possibly being TRBD1 (5 bases). V was clipped by 0 bases and J by 13 bases, with 10 bases between them. Germline CDR1 and CDR2: LGHDT and YNNKEL (reference sequence). The CDR3 extends over 12 amino acids. The CDR3 loop reads CASSQDQGRQFF. CDR3 sequence (DNA): TGTGCCAGCAGCCAAGATCAGGGTCGACAGTTCTTC.

V usage is TRBV29-1 and J usage is TRBJ2-7; maybe TRBD1 (6 bases). This CDR3 spans 13 amino acids. Germline-derived CDR1 and CDR2 are SQVTM and ANQGSEA. V was cut by 3 bases and J by 7 bases, with 16 bases left in between. This chain's CDR3 is CSVDRARGEEQYF. The DNA of the CDR3 is TGCAGCGTTGACCGGGCCAGGGGAGAAGAGCAGTACTTC.

CDR3 bases: TGTGCCAGCATGCGGGAGGTAATGCGAGGTACCGGGGAGCTGTTTTTT. This gives the protein CASMREVMRGTGELFF. The chain has TRBV2 and TRBJ2-2; 8 bases are shared with TRBD2. V lost 7 bases to trimming and J lost 5 bases; unmatched junction nucleotides: 12. The CDR3 is made up of 16 amino acids. CDR1 SNHLY and CDR2 FYNNEI come from the germline V gene.

V is TRBV5-1 and J is TRBJ2-5, with 8 bases lining up with TRBD1. Trimming took 4 bases from V and 5 from J; bases not matched to a gene: 7. The germline V gene has CDR1 SGHRS and CDR2 YFSETQ. This CDR3 spans 14 amino acids. CDR3 nucleotide sequence: TGCGCCAGCAGCACCCCGACAGGGGTTGAGACCCAGTACTTC. Translated, it gives CASSTPTGVETQYF.

The chain employs TRBV9 and TRBJ2-3, with D uncertain. Looked up from germline, CDR1 is SGDLS and CDR2 is YYNGEE. V was pared by 0 bases and J by 6 bases, with 14 bases between. This CDR3 comprises 15 residues. The DNA of the CDR3 is TGTGCCAGCAGCGTAGGAGAGACTTACGCCGATACGCAGTATTTT. This encodes CASSVGETYADTQYF.

The chain combines TRBV30 with TRBJ2-1; D remains unclear. CDR1 and CDR2 (germline): GTSNPN, SVGIG (reference sequence). Trimming took off 1 base at V and 2 bases at J, with 12 bases between the two ends. The CDR3 has 15 residues. The CDR3 loop reads CAWSALDTAYNEQFF. In nucleotides, the CDR3 is TGTGCCTGGAGTGCCCTTGATACGGCCTACAATGAGCAGTTCTTC.

The CDR3 loop reads CASSLDSGYNEQFF. The CDR3 DNA reads as TGTGCCAGCAGCTTAGACTCAGGGTACAATGAGCAGTTCTTC. The rearrangement joins TRBV7-9 to TRBJ2-1; tentative D call: TRBD1 (5 bases). The CDR3 contains 14 residues. Trimming removed 1 base from V and 4 bases from J, with 8 bases in between. In germline, CDR1 is SEHNR, CDR2 FQNEAQ (reference sequence).

The CDR3 protein is CATSRGASGANVLTF. The CDR3 nucleotides read TGTGCCACCAGCAGAGGGGCCTCTGGGGCCAACGTCCTGACTTTC. The chain links TRBV15 to TRBJ2-6; D is unclear. Germline CDR1 LNHNV, CDR2 YYDKDF (reference sequence). V lost 1 base to trimming and J lost 0 bases, with 4 bases between them. CDR3 length: 15 amino acids.